The 17 T cell receptor beta chains below come from one sample, sequenced in a study of Graves' ophthalmopathy and Graves' hyperthyroidism. RNA served as the template for amplifying TCR beta CDR3 regions. HTBI primers were used in a first-round RT-PCR, which preceded a second-round multiplex PCR. Each CDR3 protein gets one entry after TCRdb re-called the multiplex PCR reads with MiXCR. The table has 650,000 to 900,000 distinct CDR3 sequences, approximately 40% seen once; the top ten hold approximately 43%. Sequenced input: peripheral blood. These TCRs come from an adult man with Graves' ophthalmopathy.

In this sample, this clonotype turned up once. This chain joins TRBV9 and TRBJ2-7; D remains ambiguous. The V end was cut by 4 bases, the J end by 3 bases, with 14 bases between. This CDR3 is 14 amino acids long. From germline, CDR1 is SGDLS and CDR2 YYNGEE. CDR3 loop: CASSPLDRYYEQYF. Here the CDR3 DNA reads TGTGCCAGCAGCCCATTGGACCGCTACTACGAGCAGTACTTC.

The V and J genes are TRBV15 and TRBJ2-2; tentative D call: TRBD1 (5 bases). The CDR3 length is 16 residues. Trimming removed 0 bases at V and 1 base at J, with 9 bases between. The germline gives CDR1 LNHNV, CDR2 YYDKDF (reference sequence). CDR3 sequence reads: CATSRDLTENTGELFF. In DNA form, the CDR3 reads TGTGCCACCAGCAGAGACCTGACAGAGAACACCGGGGAGCTGTTTTTT.

V is TRBV7-2 and J is TRBJ1-6; the D gene is possibly TRBD1 (6 bases). The CDR3 spans 14 residues. CDR1 is SGHTA and CDR2 is FQGNSA in the germline V gene. Trimming shortened V by 3 bases and J by 9 bases, and 12 bases separated the two germline ends. CDR3 in amino acids: CASSLGTGFSPLHF. The CDR3 region has the DNA TGTGCCAGCAGCTTGGGTACAGGGTTTTCACCCCTCCACTTT.

On this clonotype itself: The germline gene is not matched at one end of the junction; a read error may be the cause. This chain joins TRBV20-1 and TRBJ1-2; D remains unclear. This CDR3 has 14 residues. The V gene's germline CDR1 is DFQATT and CDR2 SNEGSKA (reference sequence). In DNA, the CDR3 is TGTAGTGCTTGGACCGCCGCATCTAACTATGGCTACACCTTC. This sequence encodes CSAWTAASNYGYTF.

This clonotype showed up just a few times. The J gene is TRBJ2-5, the V gene TRBV11-2; possible D gene TRBD2, 6 bases. CDR1 is SGHAT and CDR2 is FQNNGV in the germline V gene. The CDR3 runs to 16 residues. The V end was cut by 6 bases, the J end by 1 base, with 18 bases between. In DNA form, the CDR3 reads TGTGCCAGCAGTTACGGGAGTCTCCGGGGCCAAGAGACCCAGTACTTC. It encodes CASSYGSLRGQETQYF.

The V call is TRBV7-8, the J call TRBJ1-1, with TRBD1 matching over 9 bases. The germline gives CDR1 SGHVS, CDR2 FQNEAQ. The CDR3 sequence is 15 residues long. The V segment lost 3 bases and the J segment 6 bases; nucleotides outside the gene matches: 8. The CDR3 spells CASSFTGTGRPEAFF. DNA for the CDR3: TGTGCCAGCAGCTTTACCGGGACAGGGAGACCTGAAGCTTTCTTT.

This clonotype was detected ten times or more. This rearrangement joins TRBV7-2 to TRBJ1-6; 7 nucleotides align to TRBD1. From germline, CDR1 is SGHTA and CDR2 FQGNSA. The junction had 5 bases not matched to a gene; V was cut back by 5 bases and J by 7 bases. This CDR3 is 14 amino acids long. CDR3 protein: CASSKTGYNSPLHF. The CDR3 coding sequence is TGTGCCAGCAGCAAGACAGGGTACAATTCACCCCTCCACTTT. Full variable domain (missing parts from reference TRBV7-2 and TRBJ1-6): GAGVSQSPSNKVTEKGKDVELRCDPISGHTALYWYRQSLGQGLEFLIYFQGNSAPDKSGLPSDRFSAERTGGSVSTLTIQRTQQEDSAVYLCASSKTGYNSPLHFGNGTRLTVT.

This chain joins TRBV7-2 and TRBJ1-3; D gene uncertain. This CDR3 has 15 amino acids. V lost 5 bases and J lost 4, with 15 bases in between. The germline V gene has CDR1 SGHTA and CDR2 FQGNSA. This CDR3 reads CASSQVLGVGNTIYF. CDR3 nucleotides: TGTGCCAGCAGCCAAGTCCTCGGGGTAGGAAACACCATATATTTT.

The CDR3 reads CASSLSTGNTDTQYF. DNA of the CDR3: TGTGCCAGCAGCCTGAGTACAGGGAACACAGATACGCAGTATTTT. The chain carries TRBV11-1 and TRBJ2-3, with D possibly matching TRBD1 (6 bases). The germline V gene has CDR1 SGHAT and CDR2 FQDESV (reference sequence). Deletions cut 5 bases from V and 2 bases from J, with 14 bases between. This CDR3 is 15 amino acids long.

The sample holds many counts of this clonotype. The chain employs TRBV7-3 and TRBJ2-7; D possibly uses TRBD1 or TRBD2 (7 bases each). The germline V gene encodes CDR1 SGHTA and CDR2 FQGTGA. Trimming cost V 5 bases and J 7 bases, with 21 bases left between them. This CDR3 comprises 15 residues. The CDR3 nucleotides are TGTGCCAGCAGCGTCTATGGCAGGGGGGGAGAGGAGCAGTACTTC. This sequence encodes CASSVYGRGGEEQYF.

V and J are TRBV29-1 and TRBJ1-2, with D unresolved. Germline V CDR1 and CDR2: SQVTM, ANQGSEA. The CDR3 runs to 10 residues. CDR3 in amino acids: CRPGGYGYTF. The CDR3 DNA reads as TGCAGGCCGGGCGGCTATGGCTACACCTTC.

The rearrangement joins TRBV9 to TRBJ2-7; D possibly corresponds to TRBD2 (5 bases). The CDR3 is made up of 14 amino acids. Trimming cost V 4 bases and J 2 bases, with 13 bases left between them. Germline V gene data show CDR1 as SGDLS and CDR2 as YYNGEE. The CDR3 protein is CASSPEGLPYEQYF. In DNA form, the CDR3 reads TGTGCCAGCAGCCCCGAGGGCCTCCCCTACGAGCAGTACTTC.

This clonotype showed up many times. V usage is TRBV7-2 and J usage is TRBJ2-7; TRBD1 is a possible D gene (6 bases). Germline lookup yields CDR1 SGHTA and CDR2 FQGNSA. The V end was cut by 5 bases, the J end by 4 bases, with 9 bases between. This CDR3 contains 12 residues. CDR3 nucleotides: TGTGCCAGCAGCGACGGACAGTACGAGCAGTACTTC. Protein: CASSDGQYEQYF.

The V gene is TRBV6-1, the J gene TRBJ1-2; 8 bases agree with TRBD1. The CDR3 extends over 14 amino acids. The junction had 3 bases not matched to a gene; V was cut back by 2 bases and J by 4 bases. Germline-derived CDR1 and CDR2 are MNHNS and SASEGT. CDR3 residues: CASSESTGGYGYTF. The CDR3 nucleotides are TGTGCCAGCAGTGAATCAACAGGGGGCTATGGCTACACCTTC.

This clonotype was counted at least ten times. The J gene is TRBJ2-2, the V gene TRBV29-1; TRBD1 matches 7 bases. Trimming removed 4 bases from V and 4 bases from J; junction bases left unmatched: 12. The germline V gene encodes CDR1 SQVTM and CDR2 ANQGSEA. This CDR3 has 16 amino acids. CDR3 sequence: CSVGGKGGASTGELFF. DNA of the CDR3: TGCAGCGTTGGAGGGAAAGGGGGCGCGAGCACCGGGGAGCTGTTTTTT.

The chain recombines TRBV25-1 with TRBJ2-5, with a possible D match to TRBD1 (8 bases). Germline-derived CDR1 and CDR2 are MGHDK and SYGVNS. With 4 bases removed from V and 5 bases from J, the gap between germline ends came to 26 bases. This CDR3 spans 18 amino acids. CDR3: CASSGRLAGGAALETQYF. Written as DNA, the CDR3 is TGTGCCAGCAGTGGACGACTAGCAGGGGGCGCCGCTTTGGAGACCCAGTACTTC.

The chain carries TRBV6-6 and TRBJ1-3; D unresolved. This CDR3 region has 15 residues. Trimming removed 3 bases from V and 2 bases from J, with 11 bases in between. Germline values: CDR1 MNHNY, CDR2 SVGAGI (reference sequence). This CDR3 reads CASSYLGNPGNTIYF. The CDR3 region has the DNA TGTGCCAGCAGTTATCTAGGGAACCCTGGAAACACCATATATTTT.